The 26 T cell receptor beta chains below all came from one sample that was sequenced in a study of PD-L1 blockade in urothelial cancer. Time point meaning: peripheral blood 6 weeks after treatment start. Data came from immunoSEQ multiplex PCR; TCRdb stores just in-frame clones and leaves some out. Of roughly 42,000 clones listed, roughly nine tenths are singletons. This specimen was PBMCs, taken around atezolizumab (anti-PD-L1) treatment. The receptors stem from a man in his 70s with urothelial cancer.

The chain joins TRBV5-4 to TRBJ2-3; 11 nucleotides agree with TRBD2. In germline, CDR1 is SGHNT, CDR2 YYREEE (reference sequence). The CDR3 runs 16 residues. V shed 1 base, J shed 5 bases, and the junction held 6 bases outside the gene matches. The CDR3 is CASSLLSLAGVDTQYF. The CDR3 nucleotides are TGTGCCAGCAGCTTGCTCTCACTAGCGGGAGTAGATACGCAGTATTTT.

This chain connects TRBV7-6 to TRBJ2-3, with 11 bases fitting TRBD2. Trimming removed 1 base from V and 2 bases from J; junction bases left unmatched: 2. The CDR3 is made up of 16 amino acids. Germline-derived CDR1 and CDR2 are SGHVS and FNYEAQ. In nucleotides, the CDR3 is TGTGCCAGCAGCTTAGGGACTAGCGGGTACACAGATACGCAGTATTTT. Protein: CASSLGTSGYTDTQYF.

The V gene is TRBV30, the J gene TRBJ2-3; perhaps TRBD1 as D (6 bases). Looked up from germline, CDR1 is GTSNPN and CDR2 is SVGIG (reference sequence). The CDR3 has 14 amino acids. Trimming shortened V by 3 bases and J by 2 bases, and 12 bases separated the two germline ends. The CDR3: CAWRQGLFTDTQYF. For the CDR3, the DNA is TGTGCCTGGAGGCAGGGGTTATTCACAGATACGCAGTATTTT. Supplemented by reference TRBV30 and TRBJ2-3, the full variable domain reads SQTIHQWPATLVQPVGSPLSLECTVEGTSNPNLYWYRQAAGRGLQLLFYSVGIGQISSEVPQNLSASRPQDRQFILSSKKLLLSDSGFYLCAWRQGLFTDTQYFGPGTRLTVL.

Here the CDR3 reads CASSLSAGQGETQYF. Written as DNA, the CDR3 is TGCGCCAGCAGCTTGAGTGCAGGCCAGGGGGAGACCCAGTACTTC. V gene TRBV5-1 combines with J gene TRBJ2-5; D possibly corresponds to TRBD1 (6 bases). The CDR3 extends over 15 amino acids. V shed 1 base and J shed 5 bases, with 15 bases lying between them. The germline CDR1 and CDR2 sequences are SGHRS and YFSETQ.

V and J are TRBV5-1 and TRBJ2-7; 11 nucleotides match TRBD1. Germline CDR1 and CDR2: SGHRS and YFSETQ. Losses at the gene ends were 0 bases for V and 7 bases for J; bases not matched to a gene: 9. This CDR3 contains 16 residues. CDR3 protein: CASSLGHAGQGVEQYF. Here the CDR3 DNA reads TGCGCCAGCAGCTTGGGCCATGCGGGACAGGGGGTTGAGCAGTACTTC.

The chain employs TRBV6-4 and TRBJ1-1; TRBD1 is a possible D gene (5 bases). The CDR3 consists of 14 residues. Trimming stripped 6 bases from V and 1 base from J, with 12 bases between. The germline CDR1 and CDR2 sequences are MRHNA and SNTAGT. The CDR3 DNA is TGTGCCAGCAGGGATACTGACAGGAACACTGAAGCTTTCTTT. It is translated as CASRDTDRNTEAFF.

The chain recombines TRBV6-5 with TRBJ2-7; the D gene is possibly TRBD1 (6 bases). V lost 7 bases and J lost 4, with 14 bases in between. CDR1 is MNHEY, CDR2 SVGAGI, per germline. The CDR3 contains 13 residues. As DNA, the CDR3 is TGTGCCAGCAAGGACAGAGGATTTTACGAGCAGTACTTC. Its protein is CASKDRGFYEQYF.

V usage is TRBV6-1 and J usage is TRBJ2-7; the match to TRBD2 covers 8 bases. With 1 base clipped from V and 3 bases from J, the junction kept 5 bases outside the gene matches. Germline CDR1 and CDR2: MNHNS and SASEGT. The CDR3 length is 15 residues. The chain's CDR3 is CASSEGVGTSYEQYF. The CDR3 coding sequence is TGTGCCAGCAGTGAAGGGGTAGGGACTAGCTACGAGCAGTACTTC.

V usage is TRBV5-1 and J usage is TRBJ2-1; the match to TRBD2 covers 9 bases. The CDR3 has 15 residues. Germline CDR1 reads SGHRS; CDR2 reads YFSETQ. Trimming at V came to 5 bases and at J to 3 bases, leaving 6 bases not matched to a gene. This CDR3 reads CASSQLAGYYNEQFF. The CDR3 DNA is TGCGCCAGCAGTCAACTAGCGGGCTACTACAATGAGCAGTTCTTC.

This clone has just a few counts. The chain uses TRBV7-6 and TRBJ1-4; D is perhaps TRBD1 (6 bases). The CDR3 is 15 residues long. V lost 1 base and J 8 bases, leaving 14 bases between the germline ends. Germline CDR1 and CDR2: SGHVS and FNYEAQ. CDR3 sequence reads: CASSLGRGAREKLFF. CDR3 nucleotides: TGTGCCAGCAGCTTAGGTCGGGGGGCTCGGGAAAAACTGTTTTTT.

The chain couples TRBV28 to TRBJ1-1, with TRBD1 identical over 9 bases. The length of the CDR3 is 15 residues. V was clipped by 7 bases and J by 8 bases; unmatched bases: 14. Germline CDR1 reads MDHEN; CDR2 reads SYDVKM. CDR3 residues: CASKETGTGKGEAFF. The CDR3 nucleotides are TGTGCCAGCAAAGAGACCGGGACAGGGAAGGGAGAAGCTTTCTTT.

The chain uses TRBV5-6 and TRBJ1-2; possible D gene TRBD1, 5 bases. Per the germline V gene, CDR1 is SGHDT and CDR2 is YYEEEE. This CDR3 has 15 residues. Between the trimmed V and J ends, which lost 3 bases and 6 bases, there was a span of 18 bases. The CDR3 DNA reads TGTGCCAGCAGCTCGGCAGGGCTCCCACGGGATGGCTACACCTTC. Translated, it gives CASSSAGLPRDGYTF.

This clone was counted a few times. CDR3 DNA sequence: TGTGCCAGCTCACCACCGGGACAGAACTACGAGCAGTACTTC. Translation: CASSPPGQNYEQYF. The J gene is TRBJ2-7, the V gene TRBV18; TRBD1 agrees at 7 bases. V was clipped by 0 bases and J by 3 bases; unmatched bases: 2. CDR3 length: 14 amino acids. Germline lookup yields CDR1 KGHSH and CDR2 LQKENI.

The CDR3, as DNA: TGTGCCAGTAGTACCTCGACTAGCGGGAGGACTCGGGGGTATGAGCAGTTCTTC. Translated: CASSTSTSGRTRGYEQFF. The chain uses TRBV19 and TRBJ2-1, with 13 positions matching TRBD2. The germline V gene has CDR1 LNHDA and CDR2 SQIVND (reference sequence). The CDR3 extends over 18 amino acids. J gave up 8 bases and V 4 bases, and 14 bases lay outside the gene matches.

This CDR3 is CASSIEQGDQPQHF. DNA for the CDR3: TGTGCCAGTAGTATCGAACAGGGGGATCAGCCCCAGCATTTT. This rearrangement joins TRBV19 to TRBJ1-5; 8 bases align to TRBD1. Germline loops: CDR1 LNHDA, CDR2 SQIVND (reference sequence). The CDR3 contains 14 residues. The ends lost 3 bases at V and 5 bases at J; junction bases unmatched: 3.

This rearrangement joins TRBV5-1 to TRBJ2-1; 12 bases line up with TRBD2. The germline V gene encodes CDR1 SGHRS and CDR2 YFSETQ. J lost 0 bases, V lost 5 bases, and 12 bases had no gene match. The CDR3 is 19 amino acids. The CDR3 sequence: CASRRGTGLAGTSYNEQFF. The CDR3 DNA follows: TGCGCCAGCAGAAGAGGGACAGGACTAGCGGGAACCTCCTACAATGAGCAGTTCTTC.

For the CDR3, the DNA is TGTGCCTGCCATGGAGGCGGGGAATTCACGCAGTATTTT. Amino acids: CACHGGGEFTQYF. This chain links TRBV10-3 with TRBJ2-3, with a tentative D call TRBD2 (6 bases). CDR3 length: 13 residues. The V end was cut by 11 bases, the J end by 9 bases, with 21 bases between. Germline V gene sequence: CDR1 ENHRY, CDR2 SYGVKD.

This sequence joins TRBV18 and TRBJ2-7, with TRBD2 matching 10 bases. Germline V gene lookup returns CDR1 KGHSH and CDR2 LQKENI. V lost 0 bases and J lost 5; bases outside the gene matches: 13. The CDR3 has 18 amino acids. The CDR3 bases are TGTGCCAGCTCACCACCGATGGCTAGCGGGAGTCTTTTCCACGAGCAGTACTTC. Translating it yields CASSPPMASGSLFHEQYF.

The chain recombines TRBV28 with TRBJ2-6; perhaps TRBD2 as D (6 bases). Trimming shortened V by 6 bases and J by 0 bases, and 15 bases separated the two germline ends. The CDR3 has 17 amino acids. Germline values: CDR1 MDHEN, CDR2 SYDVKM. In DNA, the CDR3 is TGTGCCAGCAGCCCCGCGGGACTCGACTCTGGGGCCAACGTCCTGACTTTC. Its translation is CASSPAGLDSGANVLTF.

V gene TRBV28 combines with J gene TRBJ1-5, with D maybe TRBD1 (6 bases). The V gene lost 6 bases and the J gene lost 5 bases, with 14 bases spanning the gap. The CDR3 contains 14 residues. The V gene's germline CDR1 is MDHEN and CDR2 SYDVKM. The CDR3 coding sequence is TGTGCCAGCAGACCGCCGGACAGCTATCAGCCCCAGCATTTT. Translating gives CASRPPDSYQPQHF.

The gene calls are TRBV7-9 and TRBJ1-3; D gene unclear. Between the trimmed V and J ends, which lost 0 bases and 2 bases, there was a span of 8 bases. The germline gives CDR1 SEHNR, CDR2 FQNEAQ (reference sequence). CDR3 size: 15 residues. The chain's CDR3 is CASSLALGAGNTIYF. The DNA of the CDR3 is TGTGCCAGCAGCTTAGCGTTGGGAGCTGGAAACACCATATATTTT.

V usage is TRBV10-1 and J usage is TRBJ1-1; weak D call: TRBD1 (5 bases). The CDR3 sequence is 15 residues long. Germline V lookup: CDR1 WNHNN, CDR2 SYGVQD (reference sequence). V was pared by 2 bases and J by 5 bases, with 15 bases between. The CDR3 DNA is TGCGCCAGCAGTGAGGCCGGGGGGAAGGGGACTGAAGCTTTCTTT. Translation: CASSEAGGKGTEAFF.

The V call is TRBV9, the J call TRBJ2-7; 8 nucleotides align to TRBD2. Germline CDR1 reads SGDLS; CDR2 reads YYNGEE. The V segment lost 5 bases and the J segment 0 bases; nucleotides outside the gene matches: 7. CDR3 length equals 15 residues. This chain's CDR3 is CASSYSGDLSYEQYF. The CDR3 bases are TGTGCCAGCAGTTATAGCGGGGACCTCTCCTACGAGCAGTACTTC.

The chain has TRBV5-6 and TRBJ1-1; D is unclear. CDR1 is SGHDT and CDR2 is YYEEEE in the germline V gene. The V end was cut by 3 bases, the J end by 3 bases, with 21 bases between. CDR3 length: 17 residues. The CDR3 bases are TGTGCCAGCAGCTCATCTTTTCTTGTCGGGGATGACACTGAAGCTTTCTTT. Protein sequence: CASSSSFLVGDDTEAFF.

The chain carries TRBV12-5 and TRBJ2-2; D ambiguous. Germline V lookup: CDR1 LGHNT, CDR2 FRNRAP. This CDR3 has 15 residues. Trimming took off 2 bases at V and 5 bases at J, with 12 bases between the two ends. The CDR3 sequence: CASGLIAGLTGELFF. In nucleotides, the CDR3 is TGTGCTAGTGGTTTGATAGCTGGCCTTACCGGGGAGCTGTTTTTT.

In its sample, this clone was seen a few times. DNA of the CDR3: TGTGCCAGTAGGGACAGGGAGAATCAGCCCCAGCATTTT. This sequence encodes CASRDRENQPQHF. The chain employs TRBV19 and TRBJ1-5; 8 bases agree with TRBD1. CDR1 and CDR2 from the germline V gene are LNHDA and SQIVND (reference sequence). V lost 6 bases and J lost 4; bases outside the gene matches: 2. There are 13 residues in the CDR3.